Listed below are T cell receptor beta chains from one sample, sequenced in a study of technical replicates of blood from a handful of donors. The method was immunoSEQ multiplex PCR; TCRdb's version includes in-frame clones alone and lacks a portion of them. Of 45,000 to 55,000 clones in the sample, around 95% were seen once. The sample taken for sequencing was T cells isolated from PBMCs. The receptors stem from a human donor in good health. CDR3s include the opening cysteine and the closing phenylalanine or tryptophan. Fields, in order: D gene, CDR3 length, clone size, J gene, V gene, CDR3 DNA, CDR3 protein. The D gene is left open where the match is weak. Rows may omit the clone size; those that give it use once, few, many or a size class.

NA	13	NA	TRBJ2-7	TRBV10-1	TGCGCCAGCAGTGAGTCGAGAGTCTACGAGCAGTACTTC	CASSESRVYEQYF
NA	14	NA	TRBJ1-1	TRBV11-2	TGTGCCAGCAGCTTTAGTGACAAGAACACTGAAGCTTTCTTT	CASSFSDKNTEAFF
TRBD1	15	NA	TRBJ2-7	TRBV9	TGTGCCAGCAGCGTAGCTGGACAGGGTGCCTACGAGCAGTACTTC	CASSVAGQGAYEQYF
NA	14	NA	TRBJ2-5	TRBV5-1	TGCGCCAGCAGCTCGGATCCCGGGAAAGGGACCCAGTACTTC	CASSSDPGKGTQYF
TRBD1	16	NA	TRBJ1-1	TRBV13	TGTGCCAGCAGCTCCTGGACAGGGGCGCCGAACACTGAAGCTTTCTTT	CASSSWTGAPNTEAFF
NA	13	NA	TRBJ1-2	TRBV7-6	TGTGCCAGCAGCCCAGAAGCCGGGTATGGCTACACCTTC	CASSPEAGYGYTF
NA	14	NA	TRBJ1-1	TRBV11-1	TGTGCCAGCAGCTCCAGGGGAGGGAGCACTGAAGCTTTCTTT	CASSSRGGSTEAFF
TRBD1	14	NA	TRBJ2-1	TRBV28	TGTGCCAGCTCCGGGACAGGGGTTTCCAATGAGCAGTTCTTC	CASSGTGVSNEQFF
NA	15	NA	TRBJ2-1	TRBV29-1	TGCAGCGTCCCTCGGCTCGCGCGGTCCTACAATGAGCAGTTCTTC	CSVPRLARSYNEQFF
NA	14	NA	TRBJ1-2	TRBV11-2	TGTGCCAGCAGCTCTGAGACAGGCCTCTATGGCTACACCTTC	CASSSETGLYGYTF
NA	16	NA	TRBJ1-1	TRBV11-3	TGTGCCAGCAGCTTAGTAATGCAGGCCGGGAACACTGAAGCTTTCTTT	CASSLVMQAGNTEAFF
NA	18	NA	TRBJ2-1	TRBV28	TGTGCCAGCAGTCGGGTTAGCGGTGAATACTATACTTACAATGAGCAGTTCTTC	CASSRVSGEYYTYNEQFF
NA	15	NA	TRBJ1-3	TRBV7-6	TGTGCCAGCAGCTTAGAGACGGGGTTGGGAAACACCATATATTTT	CASSLETGLGNTIYF
NA	15	once	TRBJ2-5	TRBV18	TGTGCCAGCTCACCACCAGGACAGAGGCAAGAGACCCAGTACTTC	CASSPPGQRQETQYF
TRBD1	16	NA	TRBJ1-6	TRBV11-3	TGTGCCAGCAGCTTCCCCTCCGGGACAGGTGATTCACCCCTCCACTTT	CASSFPSGTGDSPLHF
NA	15	NA	TRBJ2-5	TRBV5-4	TGTGCCAGCAGCTTGGGGACAGTCTACCAAGAGACCCAGTACTTC	CASSLGTVYQETQYF
TRBD2	13	NA	TRBJ2-7	TRBV6-5	TGTGCCAGCAGGATAGCGGGGGGCCCCGAGCAGTACTTC	CASRIAGGPEQYF
NA	15	once	TRBJ2-1	TRBV7-3	TGTGCCAGCAGCTTAGTCGCGGGGAATTACAATGAGCAGTTCTTC	CASSLVAGNYNEQFF
NA	14	NA	TRBJ1-1	TRBV28	TGTGCCAGCCATCCCGCTGGCTTGAACACTGAAGCTTTCTTT	CASHPAGLNTEAFF
NA	13	NA	TRBJ1-4	TRBV11-2	TGTGCCAGCAGCTCCGGGATACAGGGTAGGCTGTTTTTT	CASSSGIQGRLFF
NA	16	NA	TRBJ2-6	TRBV14	TGTGCCAGCAGCCAAGAGGTTAGCTCTGGGGCCAACGTCCTGACTTTC	CASSQEVSSGANVLTF
TRBD2	14	NA	TRBJ2-1	TRBV10-2	TGCGCCAGCACCGGGACTAGAAGTCCCCGGGAGCAGTTCTTC	CASTGTRSPREQFF
TRBD1	16	NA	TRBJ1-3	TRBV28	TGTGCCAGCAGTTTTGGTGGCAGGGGGCTGGGGGTCACCATATATTTT	CASSFGGRGLGVTIYF